These 19 T cell receptor beta chains share one sample of origin, sequenced in a study of cytomegalovirus exposure and HLA in healthy donors. This PCR relied on a set of 60 Vbeta primers and 13 Jbeta primers. Profiled with immunoSEQ multiplex PCR; TCRdb holds only in-frame clones, not every one. The table lists approximately 220,000 clones, over 80% of them singletons. Sequenced material: PBMCs. These receptors were taken from a boy between 2 and 10 years old in good health and CMV-seronegative.

The chain couples TRBV4-1 to TRBJ2-1; D is perhaps TRBD1 (5 bases). CDR1 and CDR2 from the germline V gene are MGHRA and YSYEKL. The CDR3 covers 15 residues. Trimming pared 3 bases from V and 0 bases from J, leaving 9 bases between. CDR3 DNA: TGCGCCAGCAGCCAGGTAACAGGCTCCTACAATGAGCAGTTCTTC. Its translation is CASSQVTGSYNEQFF.

For the CDR3, the DNA is TGTGCCAGCAGTTGGGGACAGGGCAACTATGGCTACACCTTC. Its protein product is CASSWGQGNYGYTF. The genes are TRBV28 and TRBJ1-2; 9 nucleotides match TRBD1. J was trimmed by 2 bases and V by 4 bases; bases with no gene match: 2. This CDR3 is built from 14 residues. Germline V gives CDR1 MDHEN, CDR2 SYDVKM.

V is TRBV4-1 and J is TRBJ2-1; TRBD2 matches at 11 bases. Germline V lookup: CDR1 MGHRA, CDR2 YSYEKL. The CDR3 contains 18 residues. V lost 7 bases and J lost 7; bases outside the gene matches: 18. The CDR3: CASIQILKTSGSVNEQFF. The DNA of the CDR3 is TGCGCCAGCATTCAAATTCTCAAAACTAGCGGGAGCGTGAATGAGCAGTTCTTC.

The chain is built from TRBV5-6 and TRBJ1-2, with a weak D call TRBD1 (5 bases). The CDR3 length is 13 residues. Germline lookup yields CDR1 SGHDT and CDR2 YYEEEE. Trimming removed 5 bases from V and 3 bases from J, with 11 bases in between. CDR3 nucleotides: TGTGCCAGCAGATACGGACACTACTATGGCTACACCTTC. Protein: CASRYGHYYGYTF.

Points on this clone: No DNA is shown, since the ends of the CDR3 on it are uncertain; the CDR3 is the one TCRdb lists. The chain couples TRBV25-1 to TRBJ2-5; TRBD1 is the table's D call and was not checked against the DNA. Germline V gene sequence: CDR1 MGHDK, CDR2 SYGVNS. The CDR3 region is 14 residues in length, termini included. This CDR3 is CASSSSRQIETQYF.

The chain recombines TRBV6-1 with TRBJ1-1; the D is unclear. Germline values: CDR1 MNHNS, CDR2 SASEGT. V was shortened by 3 bases and J by 8 bases, with 10 bases between the two germline ends. The CDR3 runs to 12 residues. This chain's CDR3 is CASSEIFREAFF. The DNA of the CDR3 is TGTGCCAGCAGTGAGATATTCCGGGAAGCTTTCTTT.

This clone was detected once. The gene calls are TRBV7-8 and TRBJ2-7; D not resolved. Trimming took 5 bases from V and 0 from J, leaving 8 bases between them. Looked up from germline, CDR1 is SGHVS and CDR2 is FQNEAQ. The CDR3 totals 13 residues. CDR3 sequence: CASSKDSSYEQYF. The DNA of the CDR3 is TGTGCCAGCAGCAAAGATAGCTCCTACGAGCAGTACTTC.

This clone turned up a few times. This chain uses TRBV5-6 with TRBJ1-4; D gene ambiguous. Per the germline V gene, CDR1 is SGHDT and CDR2 is YYEEEE. The CDR3 spans 12 residues. V lost 4 bases to trimming and J lost 8 bases, with 9 bases between them. CDR3 bases: TGTGCCAGCAGCCGCGGGAGCGAAAAACTGTTTTTT. Translating gives CASSRGSEKLFF.

The CDR3: CASRSPRGTANYGYTF. The DNA for the CDR3 is TGTGCAAGTCGCTCCCCGCGGGGAACGGCTAACTATGGCTACACCTTC. The gene calls are TRBV12-2 and TRBJ1-2. TRBV12-2 is designated a pseudogene. The CDR3 has 16 residues.

This clone was recorded only once. This rearrangement joins TRBV7-6 to TRBJ2-5; no clear D. The CDR3 is made up of 14 amino acids. The V and J ends lost 5 bases and 2 bases respectively, with 12 bases between them. Germline V CDR1 and CDR2: SGHVS, FNYEAQ. CDR3 sequence reads: CASSPRDRQETQYF. The CDR3 nucleotides are TGTGCCAGCAGCCCCCGCGATCGGCAAGAGACCCAGTACTTC. Full variable domain (rest looked up from reference TRBV7-6 and TRBJ2-5): GAGVSQSPRYKVTKRGQDVALRCDPISGHVSLYWYRQALGQGPEFLTYFNYEAQQDKSGLPNDRFSAERPEGSISTLTIQRTEQRDSAMYRCASSPRDRQETQYFGPGTRLLVL.

CDR3: CASSSPDRDSYEQYF. Written as DNA, the CDR3 is TGTGCCAGCAGCTCGCCGGACAGGGATTCCTACGAGCAGTACTTC. This sequence joins TRBV5-4 and TRBJ2-7; 8 bases fit TRBD1. The CDR3 length is 15 residues. J was trimmed by 1 base and V by 3 bases; bases with no gene match: 6. CDR1 and CDR2 from the germline V gene are SGHNT and YYREEE (reference sequence).

This clone was seen more than once but under ten times. V is TRBV6-1 and J is TRBJ2-1; D uncertain. Trimming removed 7 bases at V and 3 bases at J, with 7 bases between. The CDR3 consists of 12 residues. The V gene's germline CDR1 is MNHNS and CDR2 SASEGT. This CDR3 reads CASNLSYNEQFF. In DNA form, the CDR3 reads TGTGCCAGCAACCTAAGCTACAATGAGCAGTTCTTC.

CDR3 in amino acids: CASSIAGTGDDQPQHF. DNA for the CDR3: TGTGCCAGTAGTATAGCAGGGACAGGGGATGATCAGCCCCAGCATTTT. This chain links TRBV19 with TRBJ1-5, with 10 bases fitting TRBD1. Germline V CDR1 and CDR2: LNHDA, SQIVND (reference sequence). V lost 1 base to trimming and J lost 5 bases; unmatched junction nucleotides: 5. The CDR3 consists of 16 residues.

This clone was seen more than once but under ten times. The chain combines TRBV11-2 with TRBJ2-1; D possibly corresponds to TRBD2 (6 bases). The germline V gene has CDR1 SGHAT and CDR2 FQNNGV. The CDR3 contains 13 residues. Trimming pared 6 bases from V and 8 bases from J, leaving 14 bases between. CDR3 nucleotide sequence: TGTGCCAGCAGACACAACGGGGGTTATGAGCAGTTCTTC. Translation: CASRHNGGYEQFF. The entire variable domain, with the rest obtained from reference TRBV11-2 and TRBJ2-1, is as follows: EAGVAQSPRYKIIEKRQSVAFWCNPISGHATLYWYQQILGQGPKLLIQFQNNGVVDDSQLPKDRFSAERLKGVDSTLKIQPAKLEDSAVYLCASRHNGGYEQFFGPGTRLTVL.

This chain connects TRBV6-4 to TRBJ2-2; D may be TRBD1 (5 bases). CDR3 length: 13 amino acids. The germline V gene encodes CDR1 MRHNA and CDR2 SNTAGT. CDR3 amino acids: CGMIHMGHGELFF. For the CDR3, the DNA is TGTGGCATGATCCATATGGGGCACGGGGAGCTGTTTTTT.

V usage is TRBV6-5 and J usage is TRBJ1-6; no clear D. This CDR3 is built from 15 residues. CDR1 is MNHEY and CDR2 is SVGAGI in the germline V gene. The V and J ends lost 2 bases and 0 bases respectively, with 5 bases between them. CDR3 nucleotide sequence: TGTGCCAGCAGTTACGCGGGCTCCTATAATTCACCCCTCCACTTT. It is translated as CASSYAGSYNSPLHF.

The rearrangement uses TRBV7-9 and TRBJ2-2; tentatively, D is TRBD2 (5 bases). Looked up from germline, CDR1 is SEHNR and CDR2 is FQNEAQ (reference sequence). The CDR3 is made up of 15 amino acids. Trimming stripped 4 bases from V and 0 bases from J, with 9 bases between. CDR3 loop: CASSSRGANTGELFF. CDR3 bases: TGTGCCAGCAGCTCCCGGGGAGCGAACACCGGGGAGCTGTTTTTT.

The V call is TRBV5-1, the J call TRBJ1-2; 9 bases line up with TRBD1. The CDR3 spans 15 residues. Losses at the gene ends were 2 bases for V and 3 bases for J; bases not matched to a gene: 5. Germline CDR1 is SGHRS and CDR2 is YFSETQ. The CDR3 reads CASSFGDRDHYGYTF. The DNA for the CDR3 is TGCGCCAGCAGCTTTGGGGACAGGGACCACTATGGCTACACCTTC.

The genes are TRBV5-1 and TRBJ2-5; 7 positions agree with TRBD1. J was trimmed by 2 bases and V by 5 bases; bases with no gene match: 9. The CDR3 is 15 residues long. In germline, CDR1 is SGHRS, CDR2 YFSETQ. CDR3 sequence reads: CASRQTGTEQETQYF. DNA for the CDR3: TGCGCCAGCAGACAAACCGGGACAGAACAAGAGACCCAGTACTTC.